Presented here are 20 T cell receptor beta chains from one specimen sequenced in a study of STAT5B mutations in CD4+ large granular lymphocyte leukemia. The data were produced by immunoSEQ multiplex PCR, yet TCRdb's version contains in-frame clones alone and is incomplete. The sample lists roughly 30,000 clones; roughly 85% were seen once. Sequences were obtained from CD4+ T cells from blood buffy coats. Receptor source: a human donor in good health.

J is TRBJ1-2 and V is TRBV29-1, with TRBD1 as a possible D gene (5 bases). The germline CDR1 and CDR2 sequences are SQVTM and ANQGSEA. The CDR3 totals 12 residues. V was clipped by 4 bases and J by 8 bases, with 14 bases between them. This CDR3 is CSVGEGERGYTF. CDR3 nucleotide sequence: TGCAGCGTTGGGGAAGGGGAAAGGGGCTACACCTTC.

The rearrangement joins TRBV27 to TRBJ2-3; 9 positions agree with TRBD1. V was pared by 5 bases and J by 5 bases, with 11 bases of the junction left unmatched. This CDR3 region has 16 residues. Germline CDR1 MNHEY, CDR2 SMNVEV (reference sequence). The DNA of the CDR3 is TGTGCCAGCAGTCCACAGGCCGGGACAGGGCAAGATACGCAGTATTTT. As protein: CASSPQAGTGQDTQYF.

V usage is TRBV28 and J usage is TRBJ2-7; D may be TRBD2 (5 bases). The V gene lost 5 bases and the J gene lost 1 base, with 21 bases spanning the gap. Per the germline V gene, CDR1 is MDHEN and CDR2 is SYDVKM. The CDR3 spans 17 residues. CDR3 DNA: TGTGCCAGCAGTAGACCCCAAGCGGAGCCCTTATCCTACGAGCAGTACTTC. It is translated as CASSRPQAEPLSYEQYF.

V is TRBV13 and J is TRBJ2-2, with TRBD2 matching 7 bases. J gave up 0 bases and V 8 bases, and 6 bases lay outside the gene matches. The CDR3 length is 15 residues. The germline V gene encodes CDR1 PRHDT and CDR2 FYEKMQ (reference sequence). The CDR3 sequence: CASRLLAPNTGELFF. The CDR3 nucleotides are TGTGCCAGCCGACTACTAGCGCCGAACACCGGGGAGCTGTTTTTT.

The CDR3 DNA follows: TGTGCCACCAGCCCCGAGAGGGGGGCGAACACTGAAGCTTTCTTT. It translates to CATSPERGANTEAFF. The chain recombines TRBV15 with TRBJ1-1, with D possibly TRBD1 on 6 matching bases. Germline CDR1 LNHNV, CDR2 YYDKDF (reference sequence). V was cut by 5 bases and J by 1 base, with 14 bases left in between. The CDR3 runs to 15 residues. Full variable domain (remainder filled in from reference TRBV15 and TRBJ1-1): DAMVIQNPRYQVTQFGKPVTLSCSQTLNHNVMYWYQQKSSQAPKLLFHYYDKDFNNEADTPDNFQSRRPNTSFCFLDIRSPGLGDTAMYLCATSPERGANTEAFFGQGTRLTVV.

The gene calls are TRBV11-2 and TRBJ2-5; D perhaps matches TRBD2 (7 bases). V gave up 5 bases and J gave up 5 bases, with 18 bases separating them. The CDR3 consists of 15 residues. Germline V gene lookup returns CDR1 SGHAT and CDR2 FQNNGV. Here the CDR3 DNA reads TGTGCCAGCAGCCTCGGGGGGCAGGGGTGGGAGACCCAGTACTTC. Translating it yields CASSLGGQGWETQYF.

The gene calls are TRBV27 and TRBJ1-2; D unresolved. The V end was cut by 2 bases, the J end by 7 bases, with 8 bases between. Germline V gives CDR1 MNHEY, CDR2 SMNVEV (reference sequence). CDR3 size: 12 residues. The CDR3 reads CASSLDLRGYTF. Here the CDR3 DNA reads TGTGCCAGCAGTTTAGACTTACGTGGCTACACCTTC.

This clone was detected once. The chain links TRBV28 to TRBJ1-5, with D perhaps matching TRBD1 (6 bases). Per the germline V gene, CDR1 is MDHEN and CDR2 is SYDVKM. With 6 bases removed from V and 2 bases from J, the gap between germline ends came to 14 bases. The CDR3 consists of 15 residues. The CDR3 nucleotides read TGTGCCAGCAGCAGCAGGGGAATAGGCAATCAGCCCCAGCATTTT. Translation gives CASSSRGIGNQPQHF.

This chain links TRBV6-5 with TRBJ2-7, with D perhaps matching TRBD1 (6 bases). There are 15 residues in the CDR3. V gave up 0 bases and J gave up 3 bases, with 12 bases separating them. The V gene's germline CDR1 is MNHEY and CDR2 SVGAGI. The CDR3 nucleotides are TGTGCCAGCAGTTACTCAGGGGGAGTCCGCTACGAGCAGTACTTC. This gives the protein CASSYSGGVRYEQYF.

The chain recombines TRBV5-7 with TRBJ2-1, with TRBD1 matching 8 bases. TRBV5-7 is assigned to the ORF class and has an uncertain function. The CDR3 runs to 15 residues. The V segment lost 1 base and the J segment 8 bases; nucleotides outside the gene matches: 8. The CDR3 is CASSLWQGARDEQFF. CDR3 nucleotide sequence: TGTGCCAGCAGCTTGTGGCAGGGGGCCAGGGATGAGCAGTTCTTC.

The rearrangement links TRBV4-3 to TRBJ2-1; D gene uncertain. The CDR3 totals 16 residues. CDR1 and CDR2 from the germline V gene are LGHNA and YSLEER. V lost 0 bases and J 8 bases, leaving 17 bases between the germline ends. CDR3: CASSQDYSAGSDEQFF. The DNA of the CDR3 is TGCGCCAGCAGCCAAGATTATTCGGCTGGAAGCGATGAGCAGTTCTTC.

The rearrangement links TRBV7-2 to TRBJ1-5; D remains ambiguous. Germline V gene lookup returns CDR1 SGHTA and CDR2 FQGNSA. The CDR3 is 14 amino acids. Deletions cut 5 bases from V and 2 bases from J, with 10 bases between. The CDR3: CASSLEARNQPQHF. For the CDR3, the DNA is TGTGCCAGCAGCCTGGAGGCGCGCAATCAGCCCCAGCATTTT.

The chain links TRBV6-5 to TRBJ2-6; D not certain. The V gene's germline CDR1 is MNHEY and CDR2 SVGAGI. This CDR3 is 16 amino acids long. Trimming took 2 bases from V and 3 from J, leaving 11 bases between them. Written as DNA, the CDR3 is TGTGCCAGCAGTTACGTATTGGGTGGTGGGGCCAACGTCCTGACTTTC. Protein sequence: CASSYVLGGGANVLTF.

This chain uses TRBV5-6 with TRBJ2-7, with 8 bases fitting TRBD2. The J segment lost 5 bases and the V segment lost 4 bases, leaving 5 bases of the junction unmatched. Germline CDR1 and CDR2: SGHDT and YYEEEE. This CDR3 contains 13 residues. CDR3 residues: CASSLLREDEQYF. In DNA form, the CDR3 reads TGTGCCAGCAGCCTTTTGCGGGAGGACGAGCAGTACTTC.

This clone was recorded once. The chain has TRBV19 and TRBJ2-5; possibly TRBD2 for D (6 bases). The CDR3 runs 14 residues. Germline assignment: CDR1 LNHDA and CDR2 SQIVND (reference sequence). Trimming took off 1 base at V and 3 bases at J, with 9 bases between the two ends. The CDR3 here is CASSIAGVKETQYF. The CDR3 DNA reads TGTGCCAGTAGTATAGCGGGGGTCAAAGAGACCCAGTACTTC.

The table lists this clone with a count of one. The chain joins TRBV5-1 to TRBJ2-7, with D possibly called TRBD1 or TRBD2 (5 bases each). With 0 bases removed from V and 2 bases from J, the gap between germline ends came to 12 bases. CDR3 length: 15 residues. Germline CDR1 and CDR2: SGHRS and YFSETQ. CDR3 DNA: TGCGCCAGCAGCTTGGCCCCGGGGACCACCTACGAGCAGTACTTC. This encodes CASSLAPGTTYEQYF.

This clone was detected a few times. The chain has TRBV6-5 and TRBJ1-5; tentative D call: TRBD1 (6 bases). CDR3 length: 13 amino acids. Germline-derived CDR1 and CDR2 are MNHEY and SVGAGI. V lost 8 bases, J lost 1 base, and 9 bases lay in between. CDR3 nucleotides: TGTGCCAGCGGGGGCAGCAGCAATCAGCCCCAGCATTTT. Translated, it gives CASGGSSNQPQHF.

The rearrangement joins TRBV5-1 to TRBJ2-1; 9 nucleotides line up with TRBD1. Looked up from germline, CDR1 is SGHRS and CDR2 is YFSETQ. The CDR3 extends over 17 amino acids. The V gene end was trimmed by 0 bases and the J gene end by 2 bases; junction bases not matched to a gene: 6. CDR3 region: CASSLGFGTGTYNEQFF. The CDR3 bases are TGCGCCAGCAGCTTGGGATTTGGGACAGGGACCTACAATGAGCAGTTCTTC.

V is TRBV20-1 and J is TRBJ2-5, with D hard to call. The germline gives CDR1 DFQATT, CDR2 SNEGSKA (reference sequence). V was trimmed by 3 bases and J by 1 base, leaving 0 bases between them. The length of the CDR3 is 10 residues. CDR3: CSASQETQYF. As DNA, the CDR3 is TGCAGTGCTAGCCAAGAGACCCAGTACTTC.

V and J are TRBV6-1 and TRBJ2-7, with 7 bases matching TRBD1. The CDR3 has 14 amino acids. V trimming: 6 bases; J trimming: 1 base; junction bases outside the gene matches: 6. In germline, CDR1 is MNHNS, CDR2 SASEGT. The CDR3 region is CASRPGTESYEQYF. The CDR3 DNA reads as TGTGCCAGCAGGCCCGGGACAGAGTCCTACGAGCAGTACTTC.